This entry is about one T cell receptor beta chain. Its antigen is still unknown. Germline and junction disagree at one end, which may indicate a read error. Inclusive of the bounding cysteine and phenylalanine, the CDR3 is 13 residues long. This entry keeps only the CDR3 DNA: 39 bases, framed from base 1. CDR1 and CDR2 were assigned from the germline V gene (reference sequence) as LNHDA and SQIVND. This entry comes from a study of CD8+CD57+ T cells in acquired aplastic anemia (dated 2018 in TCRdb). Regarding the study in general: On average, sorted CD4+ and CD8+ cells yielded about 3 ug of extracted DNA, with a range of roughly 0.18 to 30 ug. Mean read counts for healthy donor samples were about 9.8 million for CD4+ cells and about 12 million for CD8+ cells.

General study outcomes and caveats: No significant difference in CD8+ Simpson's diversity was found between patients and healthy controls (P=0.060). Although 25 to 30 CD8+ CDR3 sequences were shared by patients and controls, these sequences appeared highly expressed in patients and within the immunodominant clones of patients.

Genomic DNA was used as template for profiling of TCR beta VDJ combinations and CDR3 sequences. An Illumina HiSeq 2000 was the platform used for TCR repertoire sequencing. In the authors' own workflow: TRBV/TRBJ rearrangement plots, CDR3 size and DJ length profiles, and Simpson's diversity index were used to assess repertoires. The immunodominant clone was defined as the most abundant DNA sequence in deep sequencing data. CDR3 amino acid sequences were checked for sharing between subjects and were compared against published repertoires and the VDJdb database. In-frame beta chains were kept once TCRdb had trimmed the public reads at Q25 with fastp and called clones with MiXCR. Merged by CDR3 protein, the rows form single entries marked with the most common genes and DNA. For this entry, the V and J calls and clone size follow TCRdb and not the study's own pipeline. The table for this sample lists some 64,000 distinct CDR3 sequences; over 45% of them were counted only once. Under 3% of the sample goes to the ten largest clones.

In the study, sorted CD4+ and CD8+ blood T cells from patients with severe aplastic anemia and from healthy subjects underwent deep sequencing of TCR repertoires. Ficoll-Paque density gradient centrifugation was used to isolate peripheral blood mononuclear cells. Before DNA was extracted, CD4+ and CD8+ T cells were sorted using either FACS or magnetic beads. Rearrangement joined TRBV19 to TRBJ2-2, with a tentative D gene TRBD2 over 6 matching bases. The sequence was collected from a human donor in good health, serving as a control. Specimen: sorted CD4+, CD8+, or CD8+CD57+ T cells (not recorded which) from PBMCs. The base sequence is TGTGCCAGTACCCTAGTCGGTGGCGGGGAGCTGGTTTTT. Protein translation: CASTLVGGGELVF.